This TCR beta chain was identified in a study of shared clonotypes between healthy human individuals. This clone was observed at least ten times. As yet, its antigen is unknown. Sequencing was performed with immunoSEQ multiplex PCR; in TCRdb, only in-frame clones are kept and a portion is missing. The repertoire includes fewer than 400,000 clones, under 80% of them detected once, and 10% sits in the top ten. Study outcomes and limitations: In the sorted subsets, rarefaction showed sequencing was incomplete despite large depth.

This CDR3 is 18 amino acids long. J lost 4 bases, V lost 5 bases, and 16 bases had no gene match. Germline-derived CDR1 and CDR2 are MNHEY and SMNVEV (reference sequence). The TCR was taken from a man between 25 and 39 years old in good health. The V and J genes are TRBV27 and TRBJ2-1, with TRBD2 matching 8 bases. The sequencing input was memory CD4+ T cells sorted from blood. Subset indicated: CD45RA-negative fraction. This chain's CDR3 is CASSPLGGRGAVYNEQFF. In nucleotides, the CDR3 is TGTGCCAGCAGTCCCCTGGGGGGGCGGGGGGCGGTTTACAATGAGCAGTTCTTC.